One sample yielded the 26 T cell receptor beta chains listed below, sequenced in a study of CXCR3-negative and CXCR3-positive naive CD8 T cells. The study made its TRB cDNA libraries by 5' RACE, adding UMI labels. Each CDR3 protein gets one entry in TCRdb, which reprocessed the 5' RACE reads and gives no DNA. This sample lists over 70,000 distinct CDR3 sequences; its ten largest clones have less than 1.1%. The sequenced material came from naive CXCR3- CD8+ T cells from blood. The subset: CD45RO-CCR7+CD27+CD95- naive CD8+ T cells lacking CXCR3 (TNR3-). The receptors here all came from a human donor in good health. Some clones in this sample may be carry-over from other donors' samples.

The chain is built from TRBV6-4 and TRBJ2-3; TCRdb's D gene call, TRBD1, goes unchecked for lack of DNA. Per germline, CDR1 MRHNA and CDR2 SNTAGT. The CDR3 contains 15 residues. The CDR3 sequence is CASSYLLGGTDTQYF.

The genes are TRBV29-1 and TRBJ2-2. CDR3 length: 13 amino acids. The germline V gene encodes CDR1 SQVTM and CDR2 ANQGSEA. CDR3 in amino acids: CSVEVPNTGELFF.

V is TRBV29-1 and J is TRBJ2-7; with no DNA, the TCRdb D assignment of TRBD2 cannot be verified. Germline CDR1 and CDR2: SQVTM and ANQGSEA. CDR3 length: 12 amino acids. The CDR3: CSVGSGVSEQYF.

V gene TRBV7-2 combines with J gene TRBJ2-7. CDR1 and CDR2 (germline): SGHTA, FQGNSA. This CDR3 has 13 amino acids. The CDR3 loop reads CASSLGNPYEQYF.

This chain links TRBV11-1 with TRBJ2-1; TCRdb proposes TRBD1, but this gene call is untestable without DNA. Germline V lookup: CDR1 SGHAT, CDR2 FQDESV (reference sequence). The CDR3 runs to 16 residues. This chain's CDR3 is CASSLVVQGYYNEQFF.

The chain employs TRBV30 and TRBJ1-1. Germline lookup yields CDR1 GTSNPN and CDR2 SVGIG (reference sequence). This CDR3 has 16 residues. The CDR3 reads CAWSVNEGREETEAFF.

This rearrangement joins TRBV27 to TRBJ1-2; lacking DNA, the TRBD1 call made by TCRdb goes unchecked. Germline CDR1 and CDR2: MNHEY and SMNVEV (reference sequence). The CDR3 is made up of 14 amino acids. This chain's CDR3 is CASSLSSRGHGYTF.

The chain is built from TRBV11-2 and TRBJ2-3. CDR1 and CDR2 (germline): SGHAT, FQNNGV. The length of the CDR3 is 12 residues. Here the CDR3 reads CASSPSEDTQYF.

This rearrangement joins TRBV29-1 to TRBJ1-3. This CDR3 spans 14 amino acids. Germline CDR1 SQVTM, CDR2 ANQGSEA. CDR3: CSVVGWRSSNTIYF.

This CDR3 reads CSVEDGQGTEAFF. This chain links TRBV29-1 with TRBJ1-1; TCRdb returns TRBD1, unconfirmable since there is no DNA. CDR1 and CDR2 (germline): SQVTM, ANQGSEA. The CDR3 covers 13 residues. The entire variable domain, with the rest obtained from reference TRBV29-1 and TRBJ1-1, is as follows: SAVISQKPSRDICQRGTSLTIQCQVDSQVTMMFWYRQQPGQSLTLIATANQGSEATYESGFVIDKFPISRPNLTFSTLTVSNMSPEDSSIYLCSVEDGQGTEAFFGQGTRLTVV.

V gene TRBV6-5 combines with J gene TRBJ1-1; TCRdb names TRBD1, which stays unverified in the absence of DNA. Germline V CDR1 and CDR2: MNHEY, SVGAGI. The CDR3 is 14 amino acids. The CDR3 sequence is CASSYLQGGTEAFF.

V and J are TRBV11-2 and TRBJ2-7; TCRdb lists TRBD2, though no DNA is available to test this call. The CDR3 spans 14 residues. Germline CDR1 reads SGHAT; CDR2 reads FQNNGV. The CDR3: CASSGTSGGHEQYF.

This sequence joins TRBV29-1 and TRBJ2-5. The CDR3 spans 17 residues. Germline CDR1 is SQVTM and CDR2 is ANQGSEA. This CDR3 reads CSVDRAGRQLPQETQYF.

The chain links TRBV7-2 to TRBJ1-5. This CDR3 is 16 amino acids long. Germline V gene lookup returns CDR1 SGHTA and CDR2 FQGNSA. The chain's CDR3 is CASSLVGGYSNQPQHF.

The chain links TRBV29-1 to TRBJ2-3; TCRdb's D call of TRBD1 is untestable without DNA. Looked up from germline, CDR1 is SQVTM and CDR2 is ANQGSEA. The CDR3 covers 14 residues. CDR3 loop: CSVQGGQKVDTQYF.

The chain couples TRBV29-1 to TRBJ1-2. The CDR3 loop spans 12 amino acids. In germline, CDR1 is SQVTM, CDR2 ANQGSEA. The CDR3 spells CSAEGLDYGYTF.

The gene calls are TRBV6-5 and TRBJ2-7. The germline V gene encodes CDR1 MNHEY and CDR2 SVGAGI. CDR3 length: 14 amino acids. CDR3 loop: CASSYLESPYEQYF.

J is TRBJ1-6 and V is TRBV28; TCRdb names TRBD1, which stays unverified in the absence of DNA. The CDR3 loop spans 17 amino acids. CDR1 is MDHEN and CDR2 is SYDVKM in the germline V gene. The CDR3 region is CASSLGSGFSYNSPLHF.

This chain connects TRBV6-2 or TRBV6-3 to TRBJ2-3; there is no DNA to check the TCRdb D call of TRBD1. Germline CDR1 MNHEY, CDR2 SVGEGT. This CDR3 comprises 16 residues. The CDR3 is CASSYSTYRGTDTQYF.

The chain combines TRBV11-2 with TRBJ2-1; TCRdb designates TRBD1, a call that cannot be tested without DNA. The CDR3 is 16 amino acids. Germline lookup yields CDR1 SGHAT and CDR2 FQNNGV. The CDR3 sequence: CASSSLGRESYNEQFF.

The rearrangement joins TRBV25-1 to TRBJ2-2. Germline CDR1 is MGHDK and CDR2 is SYGVNS. CDR3 length equals 13 residues. CDR3 amino acids: CASASFSSRELFF.

The J gene is TRBJ2-2, the V gene TRBV28; there is no DNA to check the TCRdb D call of TRBD1. Per the germline V gene, CDR1 is MDHEN and CDR2 is SYDVKM. This CDR3 is 15 amino acids long. CDR3 residues: CASSATVDSYGELFF.

The chain couples TRBV6-5 to TRBJ1-4. CDR1 and CDR2 (germline): MNHEY, SVGAGI. The CDR3 spans 14 residues. CDR3: CASSLTGTHEKLFF.

V usage is TRBV20-1 and J usage is TRBJ1-1; TCRdb selects TRBD1, and the lack of DNA leaves this call unchecked. From germline, CDR1 is DFQATT and CDR2 SNEGSKA (reference sequence). This CDR3 spans 15 amino acids. The CDR3 loop is CSARDGTARNTEAFF.

The genes are TRBV7-9 and TRBJ2-2; TCRdb selects TRBD2, and the lack of DNA leaves this call unchecked. Germline assignment: CDR1 SEHNR and CDR2 FQNEAQ (reference sequence). The CDR3 runs to 13 residues. CDR3 in amino acids: CASSPAGSRELFF.

V and J are TRBV2 and TRBJ1-1; the TRBD1 assignment by TCRdb is unverifiable without DNA. The germline V gene encodes CDR1 SNHLY and CDR2 FYNNEI. The CDR3 spans 11 residues. CDR3 sequence reads: CASEGGTEAFF.